This is a list of T cell receptor beta chains from one sample in a study of OX40 agonist ivuxolimab in advanced cancers. Some clones are missing from TCRdb's copy, which holds only in-frame ones; the method was immunoSEQ multiplex PCR. Of approximately 54,000 clones listed, 80% to 85% are singletons. The sequencing here drew on CD4+ or CD8+ T cells sorted from blood, taken in a trial of the OX40 agonist ivuxolimab. The receptors derive from an adult with an advanced solid tumor such as melanoma, head and neck, liver or kidney cancer. CDR3s include the opening cysteine and the closing phenylalanine or tryptophan. The order of the fields is V gene, D gene, clone size, CDR3 length, J gene, CDR3 DNA, CDR3 protein. The D gene is left open where the match is weak. Clone size is not always given. Where it is, it says once, few, many or a class for expanded clones.

TRBV20-1,.,.,11,TRBJ2-7,TGCAGTGTCCGTGATTCCTACGAGCAGTACTTC,CSVRDSYEQYF
TRBV7-9,.,.,14,TRBJ1-3,TGTGCCAGCAGCTCAGGGGACATTGGAAACACCATATATTTT,CASSSGDIGNTIYF
TRBV5-6,TRBD1,.,17,TRBJ1-6,TGTGCCAGCAGCTTGTCCGGGACAGGCCTTTCGAATTCACCCCTCCACTTT,CASSLSGTGLSNSPLHF
TRBV15,TRBD2,.,15,TRBJ2-5,TGTGCCACCAGCAGAGGCGGCGGGGGAGAAGAGACCCAGTACTTC,CATSRGGGGEETQYF
TRBV7-2,.,.,13,TRBJ2-7,TGTGCCAGCAGCTTGGGGGCCTCCTACGAGCAGTACTTC,CASSLGASYEQYF
TRBV25-1,.,few,14,TRBJ2-5,TGTGCCAGCAGTGAATCCAGGGCTGGGGAGACCCAGTACTTC,CASSESRAGETQYF
TRBV28,.,.,12,TRBJ2-7,TGTGCCAGCAGGAGGGGGTTCTACGAGCAGTACTTC,CASRRGFYEQYF
TRBV4-1,TRBD2,.,13,TRBJ2-5,TGCGCCAGCAGCCGACTAGCGTGGGAGACCCAGTACTTC,CASSRLAWETQYF
TRBV6-6,.,once,11,TRBJ2-7,TGTGCCAGCAGTTACTTGGCCGAGCAGTACTTC,CASSYLAEQYF
TRBV11-2,TRBD1,.,15,TRBJ1-2,TGTGCCAGCAGCACGAAGACAGGGTTTGGCTATGGCTACACCTTC,CASSTKTGFGYGYTF
TRBV18,TRBD2,.,17,TRBJ2-4,TGTGCCAGCTCACCGGTCAGCACGGGGGGGGCCAAAAACATTCAGTACTTC,CASSPVSTGGAKNIQYF
TRBV6-1,.,.,12,TRBJ1-1,TGTGCCAGCAATGGGATGAACACTGAAGCTTTCTTT,CASNGMNTEAFF
TRBV9,.,few,17,TRBJ1-1,TGTGCCAGCAGCGTAGGCCCCGTTTCGTTAGGAAACACTGAAGCTTTCTTT,CASSVGPVSLGNTEAFF
TRBV19,TRBD1,few,15,TRBJ2-3,TGTGCCAGTAGTATATCCCGGACAGGGGCAGATACGCAGTATTTT,CASSISRTGADTQYF
TRBV27,TRBD1,.,14,TRBJ1-1,TGTGCCAGCAACCGACAGGGACCTAACACTGAAGCTTTCTTT,CASNRQGPNTEAFF
TRBV5-4,TRBD2,.,16,TRBJ2-7,TGTGCCAGCAGCTTTGGTCTAGCGGGGGGCGCCTACGAGCAGTACTTC,CASSFGLAGGAYEQYF
TRBV5-4,.,.,15,TRBJ2-2,TGTGCCAGCAGCTTGGCCCAGGCGAACACCGGGGAGCTGTTTTTT,CASSLAQANTGELFF
TRBV4-2,TRBD2,.,18,TRBJ2-5,TGTGCCGGCAGCCAAGATTCGCCGGGAGCGGGGTCACGGGAGACCCAGTACTTC,CAGSQDSPGAGSRETQYF
TRBV5-6,TRBD1,.,15,TRBJ1-4,TGTGCCAGCAGCCCTGGGACAGGCGCGACGGAAAAACTGTTTTTT,CASSPGTGATEKLFF
TRBV19,TRBD1,.,14,TRBJ1-2,TGTGCCAGTAGTAGGGGGACAGCTAACTATGGCTACACCTTC,CASSRGTANYGYTF
TRBV7-8,TRBD1,.,14,TRBJ1-6,TGTGCCAGCAGCGGGGGACAGGGATATTCACCCCTCCACTTT,CASSGGQGYSPLHF
TRBV7-8,TRBD2,.,16,TRBJ2-1,TGTGCCAGCAGCTTGGGGAGACTAGCCGCGTCGGATGAGCAGTTCTTC,CASSLGRLAASDEQFF
TRBV19,.,.,14,TRBJ1-2,TGTGCCAGTAGTATAGATACGGGAAGGTATGGCTACACCTTC,CASSIDTGRYGYTF
TRBV7-9,.,.,16,TRBJ2-5,TGTGCCAGCAGCTTAGGGGACTCCCCATGGCGGGAGACCCAGTACTTC,CASSLGDSPWRETQYF
TRBV5-1,.,.,15,TRBJ2-1,TGCGCCAGCAGCTTGGGGGGCGGGGTTTACAATGAGCAGTTCTTC,CASSLGGGVYNEQFF
TRBV2,.,.,15,TRBJ1-6,TGTGCCAGTTTGATACAGAGCTCCTATAATTCACCCCTCCACTTT,CASLIQSSYNSPLHF
TRBV2,.,.,15,TRBJ2-3,TGTGCCAGCAGTGCGAGCGCGTCGGGGAGAGATACGCAGTATTTT,CASSASASGRDTQYF
TRBV19,TRBD2,.,16,TRBJ2-3,TGTGCCAGTAGCCCGTTCTTAGCGGGGGGGCCAGATACGCAGTATTTT,CASSPFLAGGPDTQYF
TRBV10-3,.,.,16,TRBJ2-6,TGTGCCATCCTGGGGTACGACAGATCAGGGGCCAACGTCCTGACTTTC,CAILGYDRSGANVLTF
TRBV4-2,TRBD1,.,15,TRBJ2-1,TGTGCCAGCAGCGTCCGGGACAGGGGCAACGATGAGCAGTTCTTC,CASSVRDRGNDEQFF
TRBV11-1,.,.,13,TRBJ2-5,TGTGCCAGCAGCTTAAATCGTGCGGAGACCCAGTACTTC,CASSLNRAETQYF
TRBV2,.,.,14,TRBJ1-4,TGTGCCAGCAGTGAAGCTGGGGAACGGGGAAAACTGTTTTTT,CASSEAGERGKLFF
TRBV28,TRBD1,.,14,TRBJ2-2,TGTGCCAGCTCAGAGACAGGGAGCACCGGGGAGCTGTTTTTT,CASSETGSTGELFF
TRBV23-1,TRBD1,.,18,TRBJ1-5,TGCGCCAGCAGTCAACCCTCCCAGGACAGGGGACGGAATCAGCCCCAGCATTTT,CASSQPSQDRGRNQPQHF
TRBV4-1,.,.,13,TRBJ1-4,TGCGCCAGCAGCCGCACAATTGGGGAAAAACTGTTTTTT,CASSRTIGEKLFF
TRBV29-1,.,.,11,TRBJ2-1,TGCAGCGTTGGACAGTACAATGAGCAGTTCTTC,CSVGQYNEQFF
TRBV5-4,.,.,15,TRBJ2-3,TGTGCCAGCAGCGCACTGACTTCTCGGGGAGATACGCAGTATTTT,CASSALTSRGDTQYF
TRBV9,TRBD1,.,16,TRBJ1-2,TGTGCCAGCAGCGGGCTCAGGACAGGGAAGGGCCATGGCTACACCTTC,CASSGLRTGKGHGYTF
TRBV6-1,TRBD1,.,16,TRBJ2-6,TGTGCCAGCAGCGAAATACAGGGGGCTGGGGCCAACGTCCTGACTTTC,CASSEIQGAGANVLTF
TRBV18,TRBD1,.,13,TRBJ1-2,TGTGCCAGCTCACCCGGGACAGCCTATGGCTACACCTTC,CASSPGTAYGYTF
TRBV19,.,.,17,TRBJ2-6,TGTGCCAGTAGCCTCGGGGGACTTAGCTCTGGGGCCAACGTCCTGACTTTC,CASSLGGLSSGANVLTF
TRBV7-9,TRBD1,.,15,TRBJ1-2,TGTGCCAGGGGGCTAACAGGGGCTTTTAACTATGGCTACACCTTC,CARGLTGAFNYGYTF
TRBV6-6,.,.,15,TRBJ1-5,TGTGCCAGCAGTTACCCAGGACTGGGCAATCAGCCCCAGCATTTT,CASSYPGLGNQPQHF
TRBV5-1,TRBD1,.,15,TRBJ2-3,TGCGCCAGCAGCGAACAGGGGTTCAGCACAGATACGCAGTATTTT,CASSEQGFSTDTQYF
TRBV6-5,.,.,13,TRBJ1-5,TGTGCCAGCAGCACCGATAGCAATCAGCCCCAGCATTTT,CASSTDSNQPQHF
TRBV7-9,TRBD1,few,13,TRBJ1-2,TGTGCCAGCAGCCAGACAGGGCTCGGGGGCTACACCTTC,CASSQTGLGGYTF
TRBV2,TRBD2,.,13,TRBJ2-7,TGTGCCAGCAGTGAGCGGGGGGGAGGTGAGCAGTACTTC,CASSERGGGEQYF
TRBV7-9,.,.,14,TRBJ1-5,TGTGCCAGCAGCTTAGGAAATAGCAATCAGCCCCAGCATTTT,CASSLGNSNQPQHF
TRBV6-6,.,once,13,TRBJ1-3,TGTGCCAGCAGGGGGACGGACGGAAACACCATATATTTT,CASRGTDGNTIYF
TRBV18,TRBD1,.,16,TRBJ1-5,TGTGCCAGCTCACCGCAGGGGGCGGTTGCGGATCAGCCCCAGCATTTT,CASSPQGAVADQPQHF
TRBV10-1,.,.,16,TRBJ2-1,TGCGCCAGCAGCGACTTTGGACAGAGCTCCTACAATGAGCAGTTCTTC,CASSDFGQSSYNEQFF
TRBV11-1,TRBD1,few,14,TRBJ1-6,TGTGCCAGCAGCTCCGGGACAGGGAATTCACCCCTCCACTTT,CASSSGTGNSPLHF
TRBV18,.,.,14,TRBJ1-3,TGTGCCAGCTCACCGGGCCCAGGCGGAAACACCATATATTTT,CASSPGPGGNTIYF
TRBV4-2,TRBD1,.,14,TRBJ1-5,TGTGCCAGCAGCCGGGGACAGGGGGATCAGCCCCAGCATTTT,CASSRGQGDQPQHF
TRBV2,TRBD1,.,15,TRBJ1-4,TGTGCCAGCAGATTACCCCGGGACAGAAATGAAAAACTGTTTTTT,CASRLPRDRNEKLFF
TRBV2,TRBD2,once,15,TRBJ2-5,TGTGCCGGGGGAAACGGGACTAGCGGCTGGAAGACCCAGTACTTC,CAGGNGTSGWKTQYF
TRBV18,.,.,16,TRBJ1-3,TGTGCCAGCTCACCGACGGACAGAACTACTGGAAACACCATATATTTT,CASSPTDRTTGNTIYF
TRBV6-1,TRBD1,.,15,TRBJ2-2,TGTGCCAGCAGTGATTGGACAGGGGGGGCCGGGGAGCTGTTTTTT,CASSDWTGGAGELFF
TRBV7-9,TRBD2,.,16,TRBJ2-7,TGTGCCAGCAGCTTCGCCCTAGCGGGGGGTTTCTACGAGCAGTACTTC,CASSFALAGGFYEQYF
TRBV7-2,.,.,13,TRBJ1-5,TGTGCCAGCAGCTTAAGTCGAGAGCAGCCCCAGCATTTT,CASSLSREQPQHF